The clone carrying this TCR beta chain appeared a single time. These data originate in a study of T cell responses to AZD1222 COVID-19 vaccine. Per the germline V gene, CDR1 is KGHSH and CDR2 is LQKENI. V was shortened by 2 bases and J by 3 bases, with 9 bases between the two germline ends. The CDR3 covers 14 residues. Method: immunoSEQ multiplex PCR; TCRdb's copy keeps in-frame clones and lacks some. In the table there are more than 85,000 clones, approximately 90% of which are singletons. The sample consisted of peripheral blood, taken on day 0 of AZD1222 vaccination. The sequence came from an adult in good health. The V call is TRBV18, the J call TRBJ2-3, with D possibly TRBD2 on 5 matching bases. The CDR3 here is CASSPSTKTDTQYF. CDR3 nucleotide sequence: TGTGCCAGCTCACCATCGACTAAGACAGATACGCAGTATTTT.